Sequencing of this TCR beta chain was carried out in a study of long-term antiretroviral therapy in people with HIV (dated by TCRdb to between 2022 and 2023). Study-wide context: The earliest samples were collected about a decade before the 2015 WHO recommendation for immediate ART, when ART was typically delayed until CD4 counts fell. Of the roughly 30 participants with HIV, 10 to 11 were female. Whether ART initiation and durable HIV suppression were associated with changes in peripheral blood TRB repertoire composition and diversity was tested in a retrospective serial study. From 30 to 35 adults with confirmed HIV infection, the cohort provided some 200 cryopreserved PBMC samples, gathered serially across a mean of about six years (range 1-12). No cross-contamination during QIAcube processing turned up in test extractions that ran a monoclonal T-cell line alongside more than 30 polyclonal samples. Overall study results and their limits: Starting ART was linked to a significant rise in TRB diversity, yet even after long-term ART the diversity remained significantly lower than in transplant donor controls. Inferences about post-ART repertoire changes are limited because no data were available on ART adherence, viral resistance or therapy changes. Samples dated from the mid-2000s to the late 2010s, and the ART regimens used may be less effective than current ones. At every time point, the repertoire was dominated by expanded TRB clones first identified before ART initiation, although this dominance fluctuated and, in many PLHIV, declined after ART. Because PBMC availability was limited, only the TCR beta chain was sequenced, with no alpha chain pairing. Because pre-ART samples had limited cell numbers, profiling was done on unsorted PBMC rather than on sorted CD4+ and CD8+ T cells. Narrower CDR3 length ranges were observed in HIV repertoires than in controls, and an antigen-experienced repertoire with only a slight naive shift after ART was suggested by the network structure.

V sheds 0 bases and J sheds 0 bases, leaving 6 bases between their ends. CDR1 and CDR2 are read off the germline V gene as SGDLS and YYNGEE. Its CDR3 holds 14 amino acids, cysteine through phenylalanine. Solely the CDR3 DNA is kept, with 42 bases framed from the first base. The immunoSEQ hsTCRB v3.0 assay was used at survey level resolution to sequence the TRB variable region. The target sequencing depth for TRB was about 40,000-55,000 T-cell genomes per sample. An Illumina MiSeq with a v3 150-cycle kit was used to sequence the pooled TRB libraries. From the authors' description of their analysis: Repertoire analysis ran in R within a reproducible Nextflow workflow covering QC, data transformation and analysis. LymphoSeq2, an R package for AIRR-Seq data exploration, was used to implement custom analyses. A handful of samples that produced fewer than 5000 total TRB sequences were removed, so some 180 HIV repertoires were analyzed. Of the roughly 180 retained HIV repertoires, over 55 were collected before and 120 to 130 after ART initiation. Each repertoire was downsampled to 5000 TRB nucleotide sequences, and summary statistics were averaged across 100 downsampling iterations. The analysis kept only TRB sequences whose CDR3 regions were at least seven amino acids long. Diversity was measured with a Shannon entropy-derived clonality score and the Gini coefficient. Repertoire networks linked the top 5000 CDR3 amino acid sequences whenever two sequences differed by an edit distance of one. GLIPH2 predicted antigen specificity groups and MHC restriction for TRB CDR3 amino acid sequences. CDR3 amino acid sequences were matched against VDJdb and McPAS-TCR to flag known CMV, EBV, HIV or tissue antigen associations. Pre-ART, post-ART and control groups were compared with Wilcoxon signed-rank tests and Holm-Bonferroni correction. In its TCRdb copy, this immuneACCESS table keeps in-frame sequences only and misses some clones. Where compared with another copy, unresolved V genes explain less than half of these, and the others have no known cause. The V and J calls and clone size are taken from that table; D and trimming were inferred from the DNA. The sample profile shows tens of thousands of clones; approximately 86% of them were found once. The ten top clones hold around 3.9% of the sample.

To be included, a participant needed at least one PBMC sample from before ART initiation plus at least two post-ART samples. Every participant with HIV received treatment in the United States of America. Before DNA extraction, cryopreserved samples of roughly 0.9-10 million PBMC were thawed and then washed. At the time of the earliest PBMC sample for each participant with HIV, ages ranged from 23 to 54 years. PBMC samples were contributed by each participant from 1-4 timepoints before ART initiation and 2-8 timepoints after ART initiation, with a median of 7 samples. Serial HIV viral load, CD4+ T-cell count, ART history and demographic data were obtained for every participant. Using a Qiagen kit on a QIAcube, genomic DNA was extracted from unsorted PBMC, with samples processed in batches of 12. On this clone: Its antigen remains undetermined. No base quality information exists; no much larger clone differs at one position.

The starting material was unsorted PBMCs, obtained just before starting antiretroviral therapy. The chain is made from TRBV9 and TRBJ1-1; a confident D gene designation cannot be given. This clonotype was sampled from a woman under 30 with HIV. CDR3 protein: CASSVGVMNTEAFF. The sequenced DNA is TGTGCCAGCAGCGTAGGCGTTATGAACACTGAAGCTTTCTTT.